Listed below are T cell receptor beta chains from one sample, sequenced in a study of T cell changes during pregnancy in multiple sclerosis. Data came from immunoSEQ multiplex PCR; TCRdb stores just in-frame clones and leaves some out. This table has about 38,000 clones, roughly 90% appearing once. Sequencing was performed on CD4+ T cells from peripheral blood mononuclear cells, taken before pregnancy. Receptors originate from a female donor with multiple sclerosis, enrolled in a pregnancy study. The CDR3 runs from the conserved cysteine through the conserved F or W. Fields, in order: J gene, D gene, V gene, CDR3 length, CDR3 protein, CDR3 DNA. A D gene is named only where the DNA matches it firmly.

j_call: TRBJ2-7; d_call: TRBD1; v_call: TRBV6-1; cdr3_length: 15; cdr3_aa: CASSVWGQGVYEQYF; cdr3_nt: TGTGCCAGCAGTGTTTGGGGACAGGGGGTCTACGAGCAGTACTTC
j_call: TRBJ2-5; d_call: TRBD2; v_call: TRBV2; cdr3_length: 14; cdr3_aa: CASSVGGGAETQYF; cdr3_nt: TGTGCCAGCAGTGTGGGCGGGGGGGCTGAGACCCAGTACTTC
j_call: TRBJ2-1; d_call: TRBD2; v_call: TRBV6-6; cdr3_length: 14; cdr3_aa: CASSYGGGYNEQFF; cdr3_nt: TGTGCCAGCAGTTACGGCGGGGGCTACAATGAGCAGTTCTTC
j_call: TRBJ1-2; d_call: NA; v_call: TRBV10-3; cdr3_length: 15; cdr3_aa: CAISESFAGEYGYTF; cdr3_nt: TGTGCCATCAGTGAGTCGTTCGCGGGAGAATATGGCTACACCTTC
j_call: TRBJ2-7; d_call: TRBD1; v_call: TRBV28; cdr3_length: 12; cdr3_aa: CASSTPVGTGDF; cdr3_nt: TGTGCCAGCAGTACGCCCGTGGGGACAGGAGACTTC
j_call: TRBJ2-1; d_call: TRBD2; v_call: TRBV11-2; cdr3_length: 18; cdr3_aa: CASSPGGKRGRTYNEQFF; cdr3_nt: TGTGCCAGCAGCCCCGGGGGGAAGCGGGGGAGAACCTACAATGAGCAGTTCTTC
j_call: TRBJ2-1; d_call: NA; v_call: TRBV5-4; cdr3_length: 13; cdr3_aa: CASSPTRGSEQFF; cdr3_nt: TGTGCCAGCAGCCCTACCCGGGGGAGTGAGCAGTTCTTC
j_call: TRBJ2-2; d_call: TRBD2; v_call: TRBV10-2; cdr3_length: 15; cdr3_aa: CASSQGLGDTGELFF; cdr3_nt: TGCGCCAGCAGCCAGGGACTAGGGGACACCGGGGAGCTGTTTTTT
j_call: TRBJ1-2; d_call: TRBD1; v_call: TRBV18; cdr3_length: 15; cdr3_aa: CASSYAGQGRPGYTF; cdr3_nt: TGTGCCAGCTCATATGCTGGACAGGGGCGTCCTGGCTACACCTTC
j_call: TRBJ1-1; d_call: NA; v_call: TRBV11-2; cdr3_length: 13; cdr3_aa: CASSLYRETEAFF; cdr3_nt: TGTGCCAGCAGCTTATACAGGGAAACTGAAGCTTTCTTT
j_call: TRBJ2-2; d_call: NA; v_call: TRBV2; cdr3_length: 13; cdr3_aa: CASSARNTGELFF; cdr3_nt: TGTGCCAGCAGTGCCAGGAACACCGGGGAGCTGTTTTTT
j_call: TRBJ2-5; d_call: NA; v_call: TRBV18; cdr3_length: 15; cdr3_aa: CASSPNQAGWETQYF; cdr3_nt: TGTGCCAGCTCACCCAACCAGGCGGGGTGGGAGACCCAGTACTTC